One sample yielded the 14 T cell receptor beta chains listed below, sequenced in a study of blood T cell repertoires in COVID-19. Assay: immunoSEQ multiplex PCR; the TCRdb copy retains only in-frame clones and omits some. The sample shows a few hundred thousand clones, 88% of them seen only once. Source material: peripheral blood. The receptors here all came from a woman aged 25-40 years with COVID-19, enrolled during active disease.

The V call is TRBV18, the J call TRBJ2-5; TRBD2 matches at 10 bases. Germline CDR1 is KGHSH and CDR2 is LQKENI. V lost 3 bases to trimming and J lost 1 base; unmatched junction nucleotides: 2. The CDR3 spans 15 residues. The CDR3 is CASSPSGGSQETQYF. The CDR3 coding sequence is TGTGCCAGCTCACCTAGCGGGGGGAGCCAAGAGACCCAGTACTTC.

This clone was counted only a few times. The CDR3: CASSRDTDQPQHF. The CDR3 coding sequence is TGTGCCAGCTCCCGGGACACTGATCAGCCCCAGCATTTT. The chain couples TRBV18 to TRBJ1-5, with D maybe TRBD1 (6 bases). The CDR3 contains 13 residues. The germline V gene has CDR1 KGHSH and CDR2 LQKENI. V lost 6 bases and J lost 5, with 11 bases in between. The full variable domain, rest sourced from reference TRBV18 and TRBJ1-5, is NAGVMQNPRHLVRRRGQEARLRCSPMKGHSHVYWYRQLPEEGLKFMVYLQKENIIDESGMPKERFSAEFPKEGPSILRIQQVVRGDSAAYFCASSRDTDQPQHFGDGTRLSIL.

The chain has TRBV7-9 and TRBJ1-2, with 8 bases lining up with TRBD1. This CDR3 comprises 14 residues. Germline trimming cut 4 bases from V and 6 bases from J; bases unmatched to any gene: 7. Germline V CDR1 and CDR2: SEHNR, FQNEAQ (reference sequence). CDR3 amino acids: CASSSTGDRHGYTF. The CDR3 nucleotides read TGTGCCAGCAGCTCGACAGGGGATCGACATGGCTACACCTTC.

Points on this clone: A much larger clone is a single base away; this may be a read error. This sample also contains other DNA sequences that code for the same CDR3. The chain combines TRBV6-2 or TRBV6-3 with TRBJ1-2; TRBD1 matches 7 bases. With V trimmed by 6 bases and J by 2 bases, 3 bases remained unmatched. This CDR3 has 13 residues. The germline V gene encodes CDR1 MNHEY and CDR2 SVGEGT. DNA for the CDR3: TGTGCCAGCAGCCAACAGGGGAACTATGGCTACACCTTC. Translated: CASSQQGNYGYTF.

The chain carries TRBV24-1 and TRBJ1-1; D remains ambiguous. The CDR3 runs to 14 residues. Germline V gene data show CDR1 as KGHDR and CDR2 as SFDVKD. Trimming pared 5 bases from V and 1 base from J, leaving 10 bases between. CDR3: CATSVGVPNTEAFF. The CDR3 coding sequence is TGTGCCACCAGTGTGGGCGTCCCGAACACTGAAGCTTTCTTT.

Of note for this clone: Relative to the germline gene, one junction end is altered; a read error may explain this. V and J are TRBV6-4 and TRBJ2-3; possibly TRBD2 for D (5 bases). The CDR3 sequence is 14 residues long. CDR1 is MRHNA and CDR2 is SNTAGT in the germline V gene. Written as DNA, the CDR3 is TGTGCCAGCAGTGAGCGGGCTAGCACAGATATGCAGTATTTT. Translated: CASSERASTDMQYF.

The J gene is TRBJ2-3, the V gene TRBV24-1; no firm D call. The CDR3 is made up of 13 amino acids. Germline V gene data show CDR1 as KGHDR and CDR2 as SFDVKD. V was pared by 4 bases and J by 3 bases, with 7 bases between. CDR3 protein: CATSDPITDTQYF. CDR3 bases: TGTGCCACCAGTGACCCTATTACAGATACGCAGTATTTT.

With regard to this clone: The sample has other DNA sequences that encode this CDR3 too. The rearrangement uses TRBV29-1 and TRBJ1-1; tentative D call: TRBD1 (6 bases). Deletions cut 4 bases from V and 5 bases from J, with 11 bases between. This CDR3 comprises 12 residues. Germline assignment: CDR1 SQVTM and CDR2 ANQGSEA. CDR3 sequence: CSVARGNTEAFF. CDR3 nucleotides: TGCAGCGTTGCCAGGGGCAATACTGAAGCTTTCTTT.

The chain combines TRBV6-5 with TRBJ2-7; weak D call: TRBD1 (5 bases). Germline values: CDR1 MNHEY, CDR2 SVGAGI. CDR3 length equals 11 residues. V was cut by 6 bases and J by 4 bases, with 7 bases left in between. The CDR3 sequence is CASSHRYEQYV. CDR3 DNA: TGTGCCAGCAGCCACAGGTACGAGCAGTACGTC.

The chain uses TRBV11-2 and TRBJ2-1; 7 bases are shared with TRBD2. The CDR3 sequence is 15 residues long. Germline V gene lookup returns CDR1 SGHAT and CDR2 FQNNGV. V shed 0 bases, J shed 6 bases, and the junction held 5 bases outside the gene matches. Here the CDR3 DNA reads TGTGCCAGCAGCTTAGATCTGGGAGGGATCAATGAGCAGTTCTTC. Translating gives CASSLDLGGINEQFF.

This chain uses TRBV2 with TRBJ2-3; D unclear. Germline CDR1 and CDR2: SNHLY and FYNNEI. V was cut by 6 bases and J by 4 bases, with 14 bases left in between. CDR3 length equals 14 residues. The chain's CDR3 is CASRALGWADTQYF. Here the CDR3 DNA reads TGTGCCAGCAGGGCGCTAGGATGGGCAGATACGCAGTATTTT.

CDR3 sequence: CASSDGTSFNEQFF. DNA for the CDR3: TGTGCCAGCAGTGATGGGACTTCATTCAATGAGCAGTTCTTC. V usage is TRBV2 and J usage is TRBJ2-1, with D tentatively TRBD2 (6 bases). Germline CDR1 and CDR2: SNHLY and FYNNEI. V lost 3 bases to trimming and J lost 6 bases, with 12 bases between them. The CDR3 is 14 amino acids.

The genes are TRBV7-8 and TRBJ1-4; TRBD1 might be the D (5 bases). This CDR3 has 14 amino acids. In germline, CDR1 is SGHVS, CDR2 FQNEAQ. V was clipped by 5 bases and J by 4 bases, with 11 bases between them. The CDR3 protein is CASSPQVDNEKLFF. Here the CDR3 DNA reads TGTGCCAGCAGCCCACAGGTGGATAATGAAAAACTGTTTTTT.

The rearrangement uses TRBV6-5 and TRBJ2-5; 7 bases match TRBD1. CDR3 length: 15 residues. V trimming: 6 bases; J trimming: 2 bases; junction bases outside the gene matches: 9. In germline, CDR1 is MNHEY, CDR2 SVGAGI. CDR3 region: CASRKQQGWQETQYF. The CDR3 DNA reads as TGTGCCAGCAGAAAACAACAGGGGTGGCAAGAGACCCAGTACTTC.